Below, 31 T cell receptor beta chains from the same sample are listed, as sequenced in a study of cytomegalovirus exposure and HLA in healthy donors. PCR primers comprised 60 Vbeta and 13 Jbeta primers. Repertoires were generated with immunoSEQ multiplex PCR, while TCRdb's copy carries only in-frame clones and drops some. The profile shows under 150,000 clones, over 70% of them singletons. Material for sequencing was PBMCs. These receptor sequences come from a man younger than 40 in good health and CMV-seronegative.

In this sample, this clone turned up once. This chain uses TRBV7-8 with TRBJ1-5; 7 bases map to TRBD1. Germline CDR1 is SGHVS and CDR2 is FQNEAQ. The CDR3 totals 15 residues. V trimming: 5 bases; J trimming: 5 bases; junction bases outside the gene matches: 9. The CDR3 coding sequence is TGTGCCAGCAGCGCCGACAGGGTATCCGATCAGCCCCAGCATTTT. Its protein product is CASSADRVSDQPQHF.

This chain links TRBV6-5 with TRBJ2-5; the D is unclear. The CDR3 sequence is 13 residues long. In germline, CDR1 is MNHEY, CDR2 SVGAGI. V was cut by 5 bases and J by 0 bases, with 7 bases left in between. Written as DNA, the CDR3 is TGTGCCAGCAGTGAGACTCACCAAGAGACCCAGTACTTC. Its translation is CASSETHQETQYF.

The rearrangement joins TRBV6-5 to TRBJ2-1; D remains ambiguous. This CDR3 has 16 amino acids. V lost 0 bases, J lost 5 bases, and 14 bases lay in between. Germline CDR1 and CDR2: MNHEY and SVGAGI. As DNA, the CDR3 is TGTGCCAGCAGTTACTCTTACGGAAACTATAACAATGAGCAGTTCTTC. Translating it yields CASSYSYGNYNNEQFF.

The CDR3 sequence: CASSLSGSGGQYF. The CDR3 DNA is TGTGCCAGCAGTTTATCCGGGAGCGGGGGGCAGTACTTC. This sequence joins TRBV28 and TRBJ2-7; 8 bases are shared with TRBD2. This CDR3 spans 13 amino acids. With 1 base clipped from V and 9 bases from J, the junction kept 5 bases outside the gene matches. CDR1 MDHEN and CDR2 SYDVKM come from the germline V gene.

The chain combines TRBV29-1 with TRBJ2-7, with D perhaps matching TRBD1 (5 bases). Trimming pared 7 bases from V and 2 bases from J, leaving 6 bases between. This CDR3 has 10 residues. Per germline, CDR1 SQVTM and CDR2 ANQGSEA. In nucleotides, the CDR3 is TGCAGCGAGGACACCTACGAGCAGTACTTC. As protein: CSEDTYEQYF.

This clone was recorded a few times. The CDR3 region has the DNA TGTGCCAGCAGTTCCCACCCAGTAAGCTCCTACAATGAGCAGTTCTTC. Protein sequence: CASSSHPVSSYNEQFF. The chain has TRBV6-6 and TRBJ2-1; no clear D gene. Germline CDR1 is MNHNY and CDR2 is SVGAGI (reference sequence). Trimming cost V 4 bases and J 0 bases, with 13 bases left between them. The CDR3 runs 16 residues.

The chain carries TRBV6-5 and TRBJ2-3; D is undetermined. V was clipped by 0 bases and J by 0 bases, with 10 bases between them. CDR3 size: 16 residues. Germline V gene data show CDR1 as MNHEY and CDR2 as SVGAGI. The CDR3 nucleotides read TGTGCCAGCAGTTACTCGTTCGTGAGGAGCACAGATACGCAGTATTTT. This translates into CASSYSFVRSTDTQYF.

The V gene is TRBV30, the J gene TRBJ1-1, with a possible D match to TRBD1 (5 bases). Trimming pared 2 bases from V and 1 base from J, leaving 8 bases between. Germline CDR1 is GTSNPN and CDR2 is SVGIG (reference sequence). The CDR3 contains 13 residues. CDR3 sequence (DNA): TGTGCCTGGAGTAGGCAGGGGAACACTGAAGCTTTCTTT. Translation: CAWSRQGNTEAFF.

This rearrangement joins TRBV27 to TRBJ2-7, with 9 positions matching TRBD2. The CDR3 length is 15 residues. The V segment lost 6 bases and the J segment 2 bases; nucleotides outside the gene matches: 8. CDR1 MNHEY and CDR2 SMNVEV come from the germline V gene (reference sequence). CDR3 amino acids: CASRASGGRTYEQYF. CDR3 bases: TGTGCCAGCAGGGCAAGCGGGGGGCGAACCTACGAGCAGTACTTC.

This clone was recorded a few times. V gene TRBV19 combines with J gene TRBJ2-2, with 7 bases fitting TRBD1. Germline CDR1 LNHDA, CDR2 SQIVND (reference sequence). The CDR3 is 15 amino acids. V was pared by 2 bases and J by 5 bases, with 5 bases of the junction left unmatched. CDR3 nucleotide sequence: TGTGCCAGTAGTATACAGGGGGTGGGGACCGGGGAGCTGTTTTTT. It specifies CASSIQGVGTGELFF. Together with reference TRBV19 and TRBJ2-2, the CDR3 gives the full variable domain: DGGITQSPKYLFRKEGQNVTLSCEQNLNHDAMYWYRQDPGQGLRLIYYSQIVNDFQKGDIAEGYSVSREKKESFPLTVTSAQKNPTAFYLCASSIQGVGTGELFFGEGSRLTVL.

The sample holds one count of this clone. DNA of the CDR3: TGCGCCAGCAGCCAATCGTTCTATAGCAATCAGCCCCAGCATTTT. Its protein is CASSQSFYSNQPQHF. The rearrangement uses TRBV4-3 and TRBJ1-5; D is ambiguous. V shed 2 bases and J shed 0 bases, with 8 bases lying between them. This CDR3 spans 15 amino acids. Germline loops: CDR1 LGHNA, CDR2 YSLEER.

This sequence joins TRBV5-1 and TRBJ2-7; unclear D gene. The CDR3 is made up of 14 amino acids. The V gene's germline CDR1 is SGHRS and CDR2 YFSETQ. The V gene lost 0 bases and the J gene lost 3 bases, with 10 bases spanning the gap. CDR3 DNA: TGCGCCAGCAGCTTGGACAGTGAGAACTACGAGCAGTACTTC. Protein: CASSLDSENYEQYF.

The chain combines TRBV28 with TRBJ1-2; D unresolved. V shed 2 bases and J shed 1 base, with 8 bases lying between them. Looked up from germline, CDR1 is MDHEN and CDR2 is SYDVKM. This CDR3 is built from 14 residues. The CDR3 bases are TGTGCCAGCAGTTTACAGAATATTAACTATGGCTACACCTTC. This gives the protein CASSLQNINYGYTF.

The rearrangement links TRBV11-2 to TRBJ2-1, with TRBD1 matching over 9 bases. The length of the CDR3 is 14 residues. V lost 3 bases to trimming and J lost 5 bases; unmatched junction nucleotides: 2. CDR1 is SGHAT, CDR2 FQNNGV, per germline. The CDR3 DNA reads TGTGCCAGCAGCTTGGGACAGGGTAACAATGAGCAGTTCTTC. Amino acids: CASSLGQGNNEQFF.

The rearrangement uses TRBV28 and TRBJ2-5, with 10 bases lining up with TRBD2. In germline, CDR1 is MDHEN, CDR2 SYDVKM. The V gene end was trimmed by 3 bases and the J gene end by 4 bases; junction bases not matched to a gene: 8. This CDR3 region has 16 residues. This chain's CDR3 is CASSFGSGGTRETQYF. For the CDR3, the DNA is TGTGCCAGCAGTTTTGGTAGCGGGGGGACCCGAGAGACCCAGTACTTC.

The rearrangement links TRBV14 to TRBJ2-3, with TRBD2 matching over 8 bases. This CDR3 comprises 13 residues. CDR1 SGHDN and CDR2 FVKESK come from the germline V gene. The V segment lost 0 bases and the J segment 8 bases; nucleotides outside the gene matches: 1. CDR3: CASSQDRGGTQYF. CDR3 nucleotides: TGTGCCAGCAGCCAAGATCGGGGGGGTACGCAGTATTTT.

With respect to this clone: This CDR3 is also generated by other DNA sequences in the sample. This chain links TRBV2 with TRBJ1-4; D may be TRBD1 (5 bases). V dropped 8 bases and J dropped 6 bases, with 19 bases sitting between them. This CDR3 is built from 15 residues. Germline CDR1 is SNHLY and CDR2 is FYNNEI. The CDR3 DNA is TGTGCCAGCCTCGAAGGGAGGGGCCAGTATGAAAAACTGTTTTTT. Translating gives CASLEGRGQYEKLFF.

The CDR3 DNA follows: TGCGCCAGCAGCCAGTATCAGGGGAGGGTTAACTATGGCTACACCTTC. This sequence encodes CASSQYQGRVNYGYTF. The chain couples TRBV4-3 to TRBJ1-2; D might be TRBD1 (6 bases). Germline assignment: CDR1 LGHNA and CDR2 YSLEER. V dropped 3 bases and J dropped 1 base, with 15 bases sitting between them. This CDR3 region has 16 residues.

The sample holds a few counts of this clone. The J gene is TRBJ2-1, the V gene TRBV5-1; 12 nucleotides agree with TRBD2. V was pared by 4 bases and J by 8 bases, with 7 bases of the junction left unmatched. CDR3 length: 15 amino acids. The germline V gene encodes CDR1 SGHRS and CDR2 YFSETQ. CDR3 DNA sequence: TGCGCCAGCAGCCCTCTAGCGGGGGGGCCCGATGAGCAGTTCTTC. It yields the protein CASSPLAGGPDEQFF.

The chain couples TRBV29-1 to TRBJ2-3; D possibly corresponds to TRBD1 (7 bases). Trimming shortened V by 4 bases and J by 6 bases, and 29 bases separated the two germline ends. Looked up from germline, CDR1 is SQVTM and CDR2 is ANQGSEA. This CDR3 is 18 amino acids long. CDR3 bases: TGCAGCGTTGGACGCGGGACAGACAGCGGACTAATTGGGGATACGCAGTATTTT. Translated: CSVGRGTDSGLIGDTQYF.

Only one count was recorded for this clone. The rearrangement uses TRBV19 and TRBJ1-5; 7 nucleotides match TRBD1. From germline, CDR1 is LNHDA and CDR2 SQIVND (reference sequence). Trimming removed 7 bases from V and 11 bases from J; junction bases left unmatched: 29. The CDR3 runs 19 residues. The CDR3 sequence is CASTTLGGRQGFLPATQHF. DNA of the CDR3: TGTGCCAGTACCACTCTTGGGGGCCGACAGGGATTTCTTCCCGCGACCCAGCATTTT.

This rearrangement joins TRBV30 to TRBJ1-6; D perhaps matches TRBD1 (5 bases). This CDR3 contains 15 residues. In germline, CDR1 is GTSNPN, CDR2 SVGIG (reference sequence). The V end lost 2 bases, the J end lost 7 bases, and 15 bases lay between the germline ends. The DNA for the CDR3 is TGTGCCTGGAGTACCCCCGACAGAGAGAATTCACCCCTCCACTTT. It is translated as CAWSTPDRENSPLHF.

Concerning this clone itself: The junction departs from germline at one end; a sequencing error may be responsible. The chain carries TRBV28 and TRBJ2-1; D possibly corresponds to TRBD1 (5 bases). Germline V gene data show CDR1 as MDHEN and CDR2 as SYDVKM. This CDR3 comprises 12 residues. The CDR3 sequence: CATLFLADNFLF. The DNA for the CDR3 is TGTGCCACCCTCTTTCTTGCGGACAATTTCCTCTTC.

The J gene is TRBJ1-5, the V gene TRBV28; no firm D call. Germline V gene lookup returns CDR1 MDHEN and CDR2 SYDVKM. Deletions cut 5 bases from V and 5 bases from J, with 16 bases between. The CDR3 extends over 15 amino acids. CDR3 sequence: CASSMIRQVHQPQHF. In nucleotides, the CDR3 is TGTGCCAGCAGTATGATCCGGCAGGTACATCAGCCCCAGCATTTT.

The rearrangement links TRBV5-6 to TRBJ2-5, with a weak D call TRBD1 (6 bases). The J call may not be correct, given that the DNA end is closer to TRBJ2-7. This CDR3 is built from 15 residues. Germline V gene lookup returns CDR1 SGHDT and CDR2 YYEEEE. Written as DNA, the CDR3 is TGTGCCAGCAGCTTGTCCGGGACAAGTCGTTACGAGCAGTACTTC. It codes for CASSLSGTSRYEQYF.

The V gene is TRBV6-5, the J gene TRBJ2-7, with 7 bases matching TRBD2. The J segment lost 7 bases and the V segment lost 4 bases, leaving 13 bases of the junction unmatched. Per germline, CDR1 MNHEY and CDR2 SVGAGI. The CDR3 is made up of 15 amino acids. The CDR3 sequence: CASSWPGPPREEQYF. As DNA, the CDR3 is TGTGCCAGCAGTTGGCCGGGACCGCCGCGGGAGGAGCAGTACTTC.

The chain has TRBV11-2 and TRBJ1-2; D not resolved. The CDR3 covers 12 residues. Trimming removed 5 bases at V and 4 bases at J, with 8 bases between. CDR1 SGHAT and CDR2 FQNNGV come from the germline V gene. The CDR3: CASSAGSYGYTF. The DNA of the CDR3 is TGTGCCAGCAGCGCGGGCAGCTATGGCTACACCTTC. The full variable domain, its missing parts supplied by reference TRBV11-2 and TRBJ1-2, is EAGVAQSPRYKIIEKRQSVAFWCNPISGHATLYWYQQILGQGPKLLIQFQNNGVVDDSQLPKDRFSAERLKGVDSTLKIQPAKLEDSAVYLCASSAGSYGYTFGSGTRLTVV.

This chain links TRBV19 with TRBJ1-5; D perhaps matches TRBD1 (6 bases). Germline loops: CDR1 LNHDA, CDR2 SQIVND (reference sequence). CDR3 length equals 16 residues. The V gene lost 10 bases and the J gene lost 0 bases, with 19 bases spanning the gap. DNA for the CDR3: TGTGCCACCCGGGACACTAAAATATATAGCAATCAGCCCCAGCATTTT. Its translation: CATRDTKIYSNQPQHF. Together with reference TRBV19 and TRBJ1-5, the CDR3 gives the full variable domain: DGGITQSPKYLFRKEGQNVTLSCEQNLNHDAMYWYRQDPGQGLRLIYYSQIVNDFQKGDIAEGYSVSREKKESFPLTVTSAQKNPTAFYLCATRDTKIYSNQPQHFGDGTRLSIL.

The gene calls are TRBV28 and TRBJ1-4; 7 bases are a match to TRBD1. CDR1 MDHEN and CDR2 SYDVKM come from the germline V gene. V was clipped by 2 bases and J by 7 bases; unmatched bases: 7. CDR3 size: 15 residues. The CDR3, as DNA: TGTGCCAGCAGTTTAGGGGCACAGGGGAGTGAAAAACTGTTTTTT. Translating it yields CASSLGAQGSEKLFF.

CDR3: CASSSLAGELFF. The CDR3 DNA is TGTGCCAGCAGCTCACTAGCCGGGGAGCTGTTTTTT. V and J are TRBV28 and TRBJ2-2, with a possible D match to TRBD2 (5 bases). V shed 6 bases and J shed 6 bases, with 8 bases lying between them. The CDR3 is 12 amino acids. CDR1 is MDHEN and CDR2 is SYDVKM in the germline V gene.

V and J are TRBV4-1 and TRBJ2-5; D is possibly TRBD2 (5 bases). The germline gives CDR1 MGHRA, CDR2 YSYEKL. Trimming took off 1 base at V and 2 bases at J, with 14 bases between the two ends. The CDR3 covers 16 residues. The CDR3 nucleotides are TGCGCCAGCAGCCAAGGGGTGGGGAGAACTCAAGAGACCCAGTACTTC. Translating gives CASSQGVGRTQETQYF.